A selection of T cell receptor beta chains follows, all from one sample in a study of shared clonotypes between healthy human individuals. Clones were sequenced by immunoSEQ multiplex PCR, and TCRdb holds only the in-frame ones, with some missing. The sample includes around 99,000 clones, approximately 75% of them seen just once. Sequencing input: memory CD8+ T cells sorted from blood. These TCRs come from a man aged 25-40 years in good health. The CDR3 runs from the conserved cysteine through the conserved F or W. Each record gives: J gene, D gene, clone size, V gene, CDR3 DNA, CDR3 protein. D genes are given only for firm matches. Clone size is stated in some rows and not others, as once, few, many or a class when expanded.

j_gene: TRBJ2-1
d_gene: NA
abundance: NA
v_gene: TRBV6-5
CDR3nt: TGTGCCAGCAGTCTCGATGAGCAGTTCTTC
CDR3aa: CASSLDEQFF

j_gene: TRBJ2-7
d_gene: NA
abundance: NA
v_gene: TRBV2
CDR3nt: TGTGCCATCAATCCCACGGGCAGCCACTACGAGCAGTACTTC
CDR3aa: CAINPTGSHYEQYF

j_gene: TRBJ2-7
d_gene: NA
abundance: NA
v_gene: TRBV11-2
CDR3nt: TGTGCCAGCAGCGTAGGCCGGGACCGAGCCTACGAGCAGTACTTC
CDR3aa: CASSVGRDRAYEQYF

j_gene: TRBJ2-7
d_gene: TRBD2
abundance: NA
v_gene: TRBV11-2
CDR3nt: TGTGCCAGCAGCTTAGCAATGCCTAGCGGGAGGGCCTACGAGCAGTACTTC
CDR3aa: CASSLAMPSGRAYEQYF

j_gene: TRBJ2-3
d_gene: NA
abundance: once
v_gene: TRBV5-5
CDR3nt: TGTGCCAGCACCGAGGGGGTGGTAGATACGCAGTATTTT
CDR3aa: CASTEGVVDTQYF

j_gene: TRBJ2-7
d_gene: NA
abundance: NA
v_gene: TRBV19
CDR3nt: TGTGCCAGTAGTTCCGACCGGGACGGGGCCTACGAGCAGTACTTC
CDR3aa: CASSSDRDGAYEQYF

j_gene: TRBJ1-5
d_gene: NA
abundance: NA
v_gene: TRBV19
CDR3nt: TGTGCCAGTAGTCCCACGGGGGGATCTTGGAATCAGCCCCAGCATTTT
CDR3aa: CASSPTGGSWNQPQHF

j_gene: TRBJ2-7
d_gene: TRBD1
abundance: many
v_gene: TRBV2
CDR3nt: TGTGCCAGCAGTGACGTGGCCAGGGGGCAATACGAGCAGTACTTC
CDR3aa: CASSDVARGQYEQYF

j_gene: TRBJ2-5
d_gene: NA
abundance: NA
v_gene: TRBV5-4
CDR3nt: TGTGCCAGCAGCTTGGAAGGCAGGGAAGAGACCCAGTACTTC
CDR3aa: CASSLEGREETQYF

j_gene: TRBJ2-3
d_gene: NA
abundance: NA
v_gene: TRBV29-1
CDR3nt: TGCAGCGTTGAAGAGACAGATACGCAGTATTTT
CDR3aa: CSVEETDTQYF

j_gene: TRBJ2-1
d_gene: NA
abundance: NA
v_gene: TRBV19
CDR3nt: TGTGCCAGTAGTATGTGGGACAACTCCTACAATGAGCAGTTCTTC
CDR3aa: CASSMWDNSYNEQFF

j_gene: TRBJ2-3
d_gene: NA
abundance: NA
v_gene: TRBV5-1
CDR3nt: TGCGCCAGCAGTATGGGGGGCTACACAGATACGCAGTATTTT
CDR3aa: CASSMGGYTDTQYF

j_gene: TRBJ1-1
d_gene: NA
abundance: NA
v_gene: TRBV28
CDR3nt: TGTGCCAGCAGTTATAACCTGAACACTGAAGCTTTCTTT
CDR3aa: CASSYNLNTEAFF

j_gene: TRBJ2-1
d_gene: NA
abundance: NA
v_gene: TRBV5-5
CDR3nt: TGTGCCAGCAGCCCCCCCGGGGGCCGCACAGCCTACAATGAGCAGTTCTTC
CDR3aa: CASSPPGGRTAYNEQFF

j_gene: TRBJ2-5
d_gene: NA
abundance: NA
v_gene: TRBV15
CDR3nt: TGTGCCACCAGCAGAGCCGGGCCCGGAGGTGAAGAGACCCAGTACTTC
CDR3aa: CATSRAGPGGEETQYF

j_gene: TRBJ2-7
d_gene: NA
abundance: NA
v_gene: TRBV6-5
CDR3nt: TGTGCCAGCAGTTATGGGGGGCCTACCTACGAGCAGTACTTC
CDR3aa: CASSYGGPTYEQYF

j_gene: TRBJ2-3
d_gene: NA
abundance: NA
v_gene: TRBV6-5
CDR3nt: TGTGCCAGCAGCCGTCAGTTTGGAGATACGCAGTATTTT
CDR3aa: CASSRQFGDTQYF

j_gene: TRBJ2-3
d_gene: NA
abundance: NA
v_gene: TRBV7-8
CDR3nt: TGTGCCAGCACCCTGCTGCAAAATACGCAGTATTTT
CDR3aa: CASTLLQNTQYF

j_gene: TRBJ2-3
d_gene: NA
abundance: NA
v_gene: TRBV27
CDR3nt: TGTGCCAGCAGACAGGGTTTCGGCGGGAGCCCAGATACGCAGTATTTT
CDR3aa: CASRQGFGGSPDTQYF

j_gene: TRBJ2-7
d_gene: TRBD1
abundance: NA
v_gene: TRBV5-4
CDR3nt: TGTGCCAGCAGCTTGGCTGGGACAGGGAAGGCCTACGAGCAGTACTTC
CDR3aa: CASSLAGTGKAYEQYF

j_gene: TRBJ2-7
d_gene: NA
abundance: NA
v_gene: TRBV4-1
CDR3nt: TGCGCCAGCAGCCAAGGGATAGGGCGGAGGCCCGAACGGCACTACGAGCAGTACTTC
CDR3aa: CASSQGIGRRPERHYEQYF

j_gene: TRBJ2-1
d_gene: TRBD1
abundance: NA
v_gene: TRBV11-3
CDR3nt: TGTGCCAGCAGCTTAGGTCAGGGGGCCGATGAGCAGTTCTTC
CDR3aa: CASSLGQGADEQFF

j_gene: TRBJ2-1
d_gene: NA
abundance: many
v_gene: TRBV18
CDR3nt: TGTGCCAGCTCCCTCGGGGCCCCTGAGCAGTTCTTC
CDR3aa: CASSLGAPEQFF

j_gene: TRBJ2-7
d_gene: TRBD1
abundance: NA
v_gene: TRBV10-3
CDR3nt: TGTGCCACGGAAGGACAGGGGGCGCTTAGCGAGCAGTACTTC
CDR3aa: CATEGQGALSEQYF

j_gene: TRBJ2-2
d_gene: TRBD1
abundance: NA
v_gene: TRBV11-2
CDR3nt: TGTGCCAGCAGCTTACACGGACAGGGGGGCACCGGGGAGCTGTTTTTT
CDR3aa: CASSLHGQGGTGELFF

j_gene: TRBJ1-1
d_gene: TRBD1
abundance: NA
v_gene: TRBV5-1
CDR3nt: TGCGCCAGCAGCAGGACAGGGGGAGACACTGAAGCTTTCTTT
CDR3aa: CASSRTGGDTEAFF

j_gene: TRBJ1-2
d_gene: NA
abundance: NA
v_gene: TRBV19
CDR3nt: TGTGCCAGTAGTATCCTCGGGGGCCTAACCTATGGCTACACCTTC
CDR3aa: CASSILGGLTYGYTF

j_gene: TRBJ2-2
d_gene: NA
abundance: once
v_gene: TRBV30
CDR3nt: TGTGCCTGGATTCCAGGAGCTTCCACCGGGGAGCTGTTTTTT
CDR3aa: CAWIPGASTGELFF

j_gene: TRBJ1-3
d_gene: NA
abundance: NA
v_gene: TRBV9
CDR3nt: TGTGCCAGCAGCGGGTTTCGGGGGGGCGCAGGAAACACCATATATTTT
CDR3aa: CASSGFRGGAGNTIYF

j_gene: TRBJ2-1
d_gene: NA
abundance: NA
v_gene: TRBV9
CDR3nt: TGTGCCAGCAGCGTAGCAGACAGCAGCTCCTACAATGAGCAGTTCTTC
CDR3aa: CASSVADSSSYNEQFF

j_gene: TRBJ2-5
d_gene: TRBD1
abundance: many
v_gene: TRBV6-1
CDR3nt: TGTGCCAGCAGTGACGGGACAGCACAAGAGACCCAGTACTTC
CDR3aa: CASSDGTAQETQYF

j_gene: TRBJ2-7
d_gene: NA
abundance: NA
v_gene: TRBV7-9
CDR3nt: TGTGCCAGCAGCTTAGACAGGGACGAGCAGTACTTC
CDR3aa: CASSLDRDEQYF

j_gene: TRBJ1-2
d_gene: TRBD1
abundance: many
v_gene: TRBV19
CDR3nt: TGTGCCAGTAGCATCCCGGGACAGGGAAGGTATGGCTACACCTTC
CDR3aa: CASSIPGQGRYGYTF

j_gene: TRBJ1-4
d_gene: NA
abundance: many
v_gene: TRBV7-9
CDR3nt: TGTGCCAGCAGCGCGAGCCGTACAACTAATGAAAAACTGTTTTTT
CDR3aa: CASSASRTTNEKLFF

j_gene: TRBJ1-5
d_gene: NA
abundance: NA
v_gene: TRBV30
CDR3nt: TGTGCCTGGAGCCACCCAGGACAGCCCCAGCATTTT
CDR3aa: CAWSHPGQPQHF

j_gene: TRBJ2-7
d_gene: NA
abundance: NA
v_gene: TRBV28
CDR3nt: TGTGCCAGCACGCGGAGCTACGAGCAGTACTTC
CDR3aa: CASTRSYEQYF

j_gene: TRBJ2-7
d_gene: NA
abundance: NA
v_gene: TRBV6-6
CDR3nt: TGTGCCAGCAGTTTCGTCTCCTACGAGCAGTACTTC
CDR3aa: CASSFVSYEQYF

j_gene: TRBJ2-1
d_gene: NA
abundance: many
v_gene: TRBV27
CDR3nt: TGTGCCAGCAAGGGGGTCAATGAGCAGTTCTTC
CDR3aa: CASKGVNEQFF

j_gene: TRBJ1-5
d_gene: NA
abundance: NA
v_gene: TRBV5-5
CDR3nt: TGTGCCAGCAGCCCGATACTTTACTTGACCCACGCGGAGGATCAGCCCCAGCATTTT
CDR3aa: CASSPILYLTHAEDQPQHF

j_gene: TRBJ2-7
d_gene: NA
abundance: NA
v_gene: TRBV4-1
CDR3nt: TGCGCCAGCAGCCAAGGGACAGAGCTCTACGAGCAGTACTTC
CDR3aa: CASSQGTELYEQYF

j_gene: TRBJ2-1
d_gene: NA
abundance: few
v_gene: TRBV29-1
CDR3nt: TGCAGCGTTGAATTGTCTGGACTACCCTCGGATGAGCAGTTCTTC
CDR3aa: CSVELSGLPSDEQFF

j_gene: TRBJ2-1
d_gene: NA
abundance: once
v_gene: TRBV7-6
CDR3nt: TGTGCCAGCAGCTTCTTATCGGGCCAAAACAATGAGCAGTTCTTC
CDR3aa: CASSFLSGQNNEQFF

j_gene: TRBJ2-7
d_gene: NA
abundance: few
v_gene: TRBV6-6
CDR3nt: TGTGCCAGCAGTTCCTACCGGGAGAGCTACGAGCAGTACTTC
CDR3aa: CASSSYRESYEQYF

j_gene: TRBJ1-5
d_gene: TRBD1
abundance: NA
v_gene: TRBV28
CDR3nt: TGTGCCAGCAGTTCTGAGGTCGACAGGGGGCTAGGTCAGCCCCAGCATTTT
CDR3aa: CASSSEVDRGLGQPQHF

j_gene: TRBJ2-7
d_gene: TRBD2
abundance: once
v_gene: TRBV13
CDR3nt: TGTGCCAGCAGCGCCAGCGGGAGCTCCTACGAGCAGTACTTC
CDR3aa: CASSASGSSYEQYF

j_gene: TRBJ2-5
d_gene: TRBD1
abundance: NA
v_gene: TRBV11-1
CDR3nt: TGTGCCAGCAGCGAAAGGGGGCAGGTTTACGGGACCCAGTACTTC
CDR3aa: CASSERGQVYGTQYF